This T cell receptor (beta chain) was recorded in a study of cytomegalovirus exposure and HLA in healthy donors. Overall study context: Prior work identified 95 million to 120 million unique TCR beta sequences in about 179 million T cells.

Study results and caveats: As immune exposure information, only CMV serostatus was available. High sensitivity and specificity were reportedly achieved when the classifier diagnosed cytomegalovirus status.

V lost 3 bases to trimming and J lost 5 bases, with 15 bases between them. The CDR3 runs to 14 residues. The V gene's germline CDR1 is SQVTM and CDR2 ANQGSEA. Comment on this clone: Its antigen is unidentified.

Primers: 60 Vbeta forward and 13 Jbeta reverse. Libraries were prepared by immunoSEQ multiplex PCR; TCRdb keeps only in-frame clonotypes and omits some of them. This table has approximately 150,000 clones, 71% appearing once. The source material was PBMCs. The rearrangement joins TRBV29-1 to TRBJ2-3; tentative D call: TRBD2 (6 bases). The clonotype was recovered from a woman aged 25 to 39 in good health and CMV-seronegative. The DNA of the CDR3 is TGCAGCGTTGACGGGGGTCGGCCGGTAGATACGCAGTATTTT. It is translated as CSVDGGRPVDTQYF.